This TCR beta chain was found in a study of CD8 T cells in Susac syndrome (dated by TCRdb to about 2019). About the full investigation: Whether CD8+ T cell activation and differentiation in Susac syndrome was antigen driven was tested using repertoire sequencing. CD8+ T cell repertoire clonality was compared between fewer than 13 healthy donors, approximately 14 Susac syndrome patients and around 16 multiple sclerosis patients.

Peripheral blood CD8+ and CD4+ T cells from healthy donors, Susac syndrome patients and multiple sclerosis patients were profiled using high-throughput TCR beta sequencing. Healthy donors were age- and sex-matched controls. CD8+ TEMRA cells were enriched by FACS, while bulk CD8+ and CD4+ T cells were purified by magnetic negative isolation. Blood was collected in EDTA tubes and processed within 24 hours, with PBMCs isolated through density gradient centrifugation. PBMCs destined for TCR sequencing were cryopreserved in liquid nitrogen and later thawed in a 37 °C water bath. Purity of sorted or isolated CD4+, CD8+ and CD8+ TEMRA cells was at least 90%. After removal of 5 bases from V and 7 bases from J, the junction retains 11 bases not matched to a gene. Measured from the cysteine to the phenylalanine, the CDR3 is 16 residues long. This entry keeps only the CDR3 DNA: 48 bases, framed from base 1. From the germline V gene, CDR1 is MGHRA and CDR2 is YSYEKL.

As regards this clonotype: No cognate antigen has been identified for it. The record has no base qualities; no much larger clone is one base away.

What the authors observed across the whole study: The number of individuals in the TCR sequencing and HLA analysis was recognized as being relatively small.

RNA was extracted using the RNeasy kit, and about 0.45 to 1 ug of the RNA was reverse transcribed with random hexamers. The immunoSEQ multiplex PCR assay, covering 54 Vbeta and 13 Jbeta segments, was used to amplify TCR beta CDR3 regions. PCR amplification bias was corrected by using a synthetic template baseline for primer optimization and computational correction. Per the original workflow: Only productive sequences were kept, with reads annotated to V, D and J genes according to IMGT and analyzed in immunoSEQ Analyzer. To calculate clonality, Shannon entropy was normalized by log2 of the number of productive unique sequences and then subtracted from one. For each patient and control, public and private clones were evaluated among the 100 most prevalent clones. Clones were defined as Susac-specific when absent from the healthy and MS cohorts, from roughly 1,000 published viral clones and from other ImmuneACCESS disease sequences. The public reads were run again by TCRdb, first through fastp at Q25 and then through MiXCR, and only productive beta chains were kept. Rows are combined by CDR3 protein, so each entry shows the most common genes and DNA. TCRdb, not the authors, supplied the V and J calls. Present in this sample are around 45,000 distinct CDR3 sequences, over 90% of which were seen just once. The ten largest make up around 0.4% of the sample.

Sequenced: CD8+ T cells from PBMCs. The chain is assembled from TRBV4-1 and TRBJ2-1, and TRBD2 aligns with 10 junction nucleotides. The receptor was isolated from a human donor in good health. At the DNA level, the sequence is TGCGCCAGCAGCTTGCTCGCAACTAGCGGGAAGAATGAGCAGTTCTTC. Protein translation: CASSLLATSGKNEQFF.